One sample yielded the 26 T cell receptor beta chains listed below, sequenced in a study of blood T cell repertoires in COVID-19 (dated by TCRdb to the early 2020s). Libraries were prepared through the immunoSEQ multiplex PCR assay. Sourced from immuneACCESS, this table was stored by TCRdb with only in-frame sequences that have V and J called. A share of the clones is absent; for the studies checked, an unresolved V gene accounts for under half, and the remainder has no known explanation. The sample records 300,000 to 400,000 clones, about nine tenths of which are singletons. The ten top clones hold more than 5% of the sample. Sequencing was carried out using peripheral blood. The receptors stem from a woman aged 45-59 years with COVID-19, enrolled during active disease.

The chain has TRBV19 and TRBJ1-5, with 8 bases fitting TRBD1. V lost 9 bases, J lost 6 bases, and 10 bases stayed unmatched. The CDR3 covers 14 residues. CDR1 is LNHDA, CDR2 SQIVND, per germline (reference sequence). CDR3 amino acids: CASADRGGSQPQHF. The CDR3 nucleotides read TGTGCCAGCGCAGACAGGGGAGGGAGTCAGCCCCAGCATTTT.

This sequence joins TRBV7-9 and TRBJ2-2, with 10 bases identical to TRBD1. With V trimmed by 5 bases and J by 6 bases, 6 bases remained unmatched. The V gene's germline CDR1 is SEHNR and CDR2 FQNEAQ (reference sequence). This CDR3 is built from 15 residues. The CDR3 here is CASSPGQGLSGELFF. In DNA form, the CDR3 reads TGTGCCAGCAGCCCGGGACAGGGGTTGTCCGGGGAGCTGTTTTTT.

V gene TRBV4-2 combines with J gene TRBJ2-6; 8 bases line up with TRBD1. Germline-derived CDR1 and CDR2 are LGHNA and YNFKEQ. The CDR3 covers 18 residues. Trimming cost V 0 bases and J 1 base; bases outside gene matches: 5. The DNA for the CDR3 is TGTGCCAGCAGCCAAGAATCGCAGGGGGCGTCTGGGGCCAACGTCCTGACTTTC. Translated: CASSQESQGASGANVLTF.

The chain carries TRBV5-1 and TRBJ1-4; D not certain. The V end lost 0 bases, the J end lost 8 bases, and 11 bases lay between the germline ends. Per germline, CDR1 SGHRS and CDR2 YFSETQ. There are 14 residues in the CDR3. CDR3 in DNA: TGCGCCAGCAGCTTGGAAGGGAGTGGGGAAAAACTGTTTTTT. It yields the protein CASSLEGSGEKLFF.

The chain carries TRBV7-9 and TRBJ2-2; D perhaps matches TRBD1 (5 bases). Trimming left V 4 bases short and J 4 bases short, with 10 bases between. CDR3 length: 14 residues. Germline V CDR1 and CDR2: SEHNR, FQNEAQ (reference sequence). DNA for the CDR3: TGTGCCAGCAGCTCCTCAGACAGCACCGGGGAGCTGTTTTTT. Its translation: CASSSSDSTGELFF.

The rearrangement uses TRBV5-4 and TRBJ1-1, with D perhaps TRBD1 (6 bases). From germline, CDR1 is SGHNT and CDR2 YYREEE (reference sequence). The CDR3 runs 16 residues. Trimming removed 4 bases from V and 3 bases from J, with 19 bases in between. The CDR3 sequence: CASSKTGSSGYTEAFF. The DNA for the CDR3 is TGTGCCAGCAGCAAGACAGGCTCGAGTGGGTACACTGAAGCTTTCTTT.

J is TRBJ2-7 and V is TRBV2, with 10 nucleotides matching TRBD1. J lost 5 bases, V lost 7 bases, and 8 bases had no gene match. CDR3 length: 14 residues. Germline V gene sequence: CDR1 SNHLY, CDR2 FYNNEI. The CDR3 loop reads CASKNRDRGHEQYF. The CDR3 nucleotides are TGTGCCAGCAAAAACCGGGACAGGGGCCACGAGCAGTACTTC.

This chain joins TRBV15 and TRBJ2-3; 9 positions match TRBD2. Unmatched junction bases numbered 8, after V lost 0 bases and J lost 1 base. Germline CDR1 LNHNV, CDR2 YYDKDF (reference sequence). The CDR3 sequence is 18 residues long. CDR3 in amino acids: CATSRDVAGGIRTDTQYF. The DNA of the CDR3 is TGTGCCACCAGCAGAGACGTTGCGGGAGGGATTCGCACAGATACGCAGTATTTT.

The chain employs TRBV30 and TRBJ1-6; D not certain. The V gene lost 4 bases and the J gene lost 5 bases, with 12 bases spanning the gap. CDR1 and CDR2 from the germline V gene are GTSNPN and SVGIG (reference sequence). This CDR3 is built from 14 residues. The chain's CDR3 is CAWTTGFHNSPLHF. The CDR3, as DNA: TGTGCCTGGACCACGGGTTTCCATAATTCACCCCTCCACTTT.

The chain has TRBV7-3 and TRBJ2-3, with D perhaps matching TRBD2 (6 bases). Germline V gives CDR1 SGHTA, CDR2 FQGTGA. This CDR3 spans 16 amino acids. Trimming stripped 1 base from V and 0 bases from J, with 11 bases between. CDR3 in DNA: TGTGCCAGCAGCTTAATTCCCAGCGGGAGCACAGATACGCAGTATTTT. As protein: CASSLIPSGSTDTQYF.

The gene calls are TRBV7-2 and TRBJ2-2; unclear D gene. V was shortened by 5 bases and J by 3 bases, with 7 bases between the two germline ends. CDR3 length: 13 residues. Per germline, CDR1 SGHTA and CDR2 FQGNSA. The CDR3 sequence is CASSRPDTGELFF. The CDR3 nucleotides read TGTGCCAGCAGCCGCCCGGACACCGGGGAGCTGTTTTTT.

The rearrangement joins TRBV19 to TRBJ1-1; D may be TRBD1 (6 bases). The CDR3 is 16 residues long. Germline assignment: CDR1 LNHDA and CDR2 SQIVND (reference sequence). V was cut by 0 bases and J by 1 base, with 12 bases left in between. The CDR3 sequence: CASSIDFGTPNTEAFF. The CDR3 nucleotides are TGTGCCAGTAGTATAGATTTCGGGACACCGAACACTGAAGCTTTCTTT.

The chain recombines TRBV7-9 with TRBJ2-4; D ambiguous. There are 15 residues in the CDR3. Per the germline V gene, CDR1 is SEHNR and CDR2 is FQNEAQ (reference sequence). With 0 bases removed from V and 0 bases from J, the gap between germline ends came to 6 bases. The CDR3 sequence is CASSLALPAKNIQYF. The CDR3, as DNA: TGTGCCAGCAGCTTAGCACTCCCAGCCAAAAACATTCAGTACTTC.

V usage is TRBV12-5 and J usage is TRBJ2-7, with a weak D call TRBD1 (6 bases). CDR3 size: 13 residues. Trimming took 6 bases from V and 6 from J, leaving 15 bases between them. Per germline, CDR1 LGHNT and CDR2 FRNRAP. CDR3 loop: CASGYYQGTEQYF. CDR3 DNA: TGTGCTAGTGGCTATTACCAGGGGACCGAGCAGTACTTC.

The chain joins TRBV11-3 to TRBJ1-3; TRBD1 matches at 8 bases. CDR1 SGHNT and CDR2 YENEEA come from the germline V gene. The CDR3 covers 17 residues. V trimming: 3 bases; J trimming: 7 bases; junction bases outside the gene matches: 14. For the CDR3, the DNA is TGTGCCAGCAGCTTCAGAGGGACAGGCCTCTTCTCCAACACCATATATTTT. Its protein is CASSFRGTGLFSNTIYF.

The chain is built from TRBV24-1 and TRBJ2-7; 9 positions match TRBD2. V dropped 5 bases and J dropped 8; count of bases not matched to a gene: 9. The germline gives CDR1 KGHDR, CDR2 SFDVKD. This CDR3 is built from 14 residues. CDR3 protein: CATSGSSLAGKQYF. CDR3 coding DNA: TGTGCCACCAGTGGATCGTCACTAGCGGGCAAGCAGTACTTC.

The J gene is TRBJ1-5, the V gene TRBV7-8, with 10 bases identical to TRBD1. The junction had 4 bases not matched to a gene; V was cut back by 1 base and J by 4 bases. This CDR3 spans 16 amino acids. Germline V lookup: CDR1 SGHVS, CDR2 FQNEAQ. The CDR3 reads CASSLETGGKNQPQHF. The CDR3 DNA follows: TGTGCCAGCAGCTTAGAGACAGGGGGCAAAAATCAGCCCCAGCATTTT.

This chain joins TRBV2 and TRBJ2-5; 10 bases line up with TRBD1. The V gene end was trimmed by 8 bases and the J gene end by 4 bases; junction bases not matched to a gene: 4. Per germline, CDR1 SNHLY and CDR2 FYNNEI. The CDR3 has 13 amino acids. This chain's CDR3 is CASGRTGGETQYF. DNA of the CDR3: TGTGCCAGCGGTAGGACAGGGGGAGAGACCCAGTACTTC.

V gene TRBV19 combines with J gene TRBJ1-2, with 10 bases that match TRBD1. The CDR3 sequence is 14 residues long. V dropped 5 bases and J dropped 8; count of bases not matched to a gene: 8. Germline V CDR1 and CDR2: LNHDA, SQIVND (reference sequence). The CDR3 bases are TGTGCCAGTAGTGGGGGACAGGGGACAGGAGGCTACACCTTC. It yields the protein CASSGGQGTGGYTF.

This clone was detected many times. V gene TRBV6-5 combines with J gene TRBJ1-1; D is unresolved. V gave up 4 bases and J gave up 0 bases, with 15 bases separating them. The CDR3 consists of 16 residues. Germline V gives CDR1 MNHEY, CDR2 SVGAGI. Here the CDR3 reads CASSSTDRMLNTEAFF. The CDR3 DNA reads TGTGCCAGCAGTTCCACAGATAGGATGTTGAACACTGAAGCTTTCTTT.

CDR3 sequence reads: CASNSAGGRNEQFF. Written as DNA, the CDR3 is TGTGCCAGCAACTCAGCGGGAGGGCGTAATGAGCAGTTCTTC. V gene TRBV4-2 combines with J gene TRBJ2-1, with 10 positions matching TRBD2. The CDR3 length is 14 residues. Germline values: CDR1 LGHNA, CDR2 YNFKEQ. Trimming at V came to 7 bases and at J to 7 bases, leaving 7 bases not matched to a gene.

The gene calls are TRBV4-1 and TRBJ2-7, with a possible D match to TRBD2 (6 bases). Germline V gene sequence: CDR1 MGHRA, CDR2 YSYEKL. CDR3 length: 14 amino acids. With 0 bases removed from V and 5 bases from J, the gap between germline ends came to 11 bases. The CDR3 DNA is TGCGCCAGCAGCCAAGATGGGGGGAAGGACGAGCAGTACTTC. It codes for CASSQDGGKDEQYF.

This clone was observed a single time. J is TRBJ1-2 and V is TRBV11-2, with D possibly matching TRBD1 (5 bases). The CDR3 runs 13 residues. Germline CDR1 reads SGHAT; CDR2 reads FQNNGV. Trimming left V 7 bases short and J 7 bases short, with 16 bases between. CDR3 coding DNA: TGTGCCAGCATTTCGACAGCTGCGACTGGCTACACCTTC. Amino acid sequence: CASISTAATGYTF. Together with reference TRBV11-2 and TRBJ1-2, the CDR3 gives the full variable domain: EAGVAQSPRYKIIEKRQSVAFWCNPISGHATLYWYQQILGQGPKLLIQFQNNGVVDDSQLPKDRFSAERLKGVDSTLKIQPAKLEDSAVYLCASISTAATGYTFGSGTRLTVV.

The chain links TRBV18 to TRBJ2-7; D is uncertain. The V and J ends lost 5 bases and 1 base respectively, with 3 bases between them. CDR1 and CDR2 (germline): KGHSH, LQKENI. The CDR3 consists of 11 residues. The CDR3 loop reads CASSASYEQYF. The DNA for the CDR3 is TGTGCCAGCTCAGCGTCCTACGAGCAGTACTTC.

This clone was counted a single time. V and J are TRBV6-4 and TRBJ1-5; D is undetermined. Germline V gene sequence: CDR1 MRHNA, CDR2 SNTAGT. V lost 4 bases and J lost 6, with 13 bases in between. CDR3 length equals 14 residues. CDR3 bases: TGTGCCAGCAGTGGCTTCCTCGGAGGTCAGCCCCAGCATTTT. Amino acid sequence: CASSGFLGGQPQHF.

This clone was observed a few times. The gene calls are TRBV30 and TRBJ1-4; TRBD1 is a possible D gene (6 bases). From germline, CDR1 is GTSNPN and CDR2 SVGIG (reference sequence). CDR3 length equals 16 residues. Trimming shortened V by 2 bases and J by 1 base, and 14 bases separated the two germline ends. CDR3 sequence reads: CAWSRGGLGTNEKLFF. CDR3 in DNA: TGTGCCTGGAGTCGGGGGGGCCTTGGAACTAATGAAAAACTGTTTTTT.